This TCR beta chain was recorded in a study of T cells in localized non-small cell lung cancer. Note on this clone: Its specificity is unknown.

General study results and limits: Adjacent lung was found to contain a median about 50 of the top 100 tumor clones. Clonality peaked in uninvolved adjacent lung rather than tumor. Higher blood T cell density went with longer overall survival. A single tumor region was sequenced, leaving heterogeneity possible.

Assay: immunoSEQ multiplex PCR; the TCRdb copy retains only in-frame clones and omits some. The sample has about 6,800 clones, roughly two fifths seen once. The CDR3 runs 15 residues. Germline V lookup: CDR1 SGDLS, CDR2 YYNGEE. V lost 4 bases to trimming and J lost 3 bases, with 16 bases between them. This receptor was identified in a man aged 35 to 70 with stage III lung adenocarcinoma. The sequencing here drew on lung tumor tissue, taken before any cancer treatment. The chain links TRBV9 to TRBJ1-2, with D possibly matching TRBD1 (6 bases). The CDR3 coding sequence is TGTGCCAGCAGCCCCCACCGGACAGCAGACTATGGCTACACCTTC. Translating gives CASSPHRTADYGYTF. The full variable domain, rest sourced from reference TRBV9 and TRBJ1-2, is DSGVTQTPKHLITATGQRVTLRCSPRSGDLSVYWYQQSLDQGLQFLIQYYNGEERAKGNILERFSAQQFPDLHSELNLSSLELGDSALYFCASSPHRTADYGYTFGSGTRLTVV.